Listed below are T cell receptor beta chains from one sample, sequenced in a study of blood T cell repertoires in COVID-19. Sequencing used immunoSEQ multiplex PCR; TCRdb keeps in-frame clones, though not all of them. The sample has about 150,000 clones, approximately 86% seen once. The material sequenced was peripheral blood. The receptors here all came from a man in his sixties or seventies with acute or convalescent COVID-19. CDR3s include the opening cysteine and the closing phenylalanine or tryptophan.

CDR3 protein	V gene	J gene
CASRTVTASNTEAFF	TRBV6-1	TRBJ1-1
CASSAQDTGELFF	TRBV6-4	TRBJ2-2
CASSTWGGSSGTGELFF	TRBV28	TRBJ2-2
CASSVGTLGNTEAFF	TRBV9	TRBJ1-1
CASSQGTGPGYTF	TRBV4-1	TRBJ1-2
CASSLNGLAGGEQYF	TRBV7-3	TRBJ2-7
CASSIGETGSNEQFF	TRBV19	TRBJ2-1
CASTRDRGYQPQHF	TRBV2	TRBJ1-5
CATSDRGTPHYNEQFF	TRBV24-1	TRBJ2-1
CATGQGIHEQYF	TRBV27	TRBJ2-7
CASSIAANTGELFF	TRBV7-9	TRBJ2-2